Below are 22 T cell receptor beta chains sequenced from a single sample in a study of molecular identifiers for immune sequencing clone quantification. One entry per CDR3 protein results from TCRdb running MiXCR on the PCR reads. Of around 40,000 distinct CDR3 sequences listed, about 20% are singletons. Input material: naive CD8+ T cells from blood, with Jurkat cell RNA spiked in. Indicated subset: FACS-sorted CD8+CD4-CCR7+CD45RA+ naive T cells. Receptors were obtained from a human donor in good health. Some libraries in this study had Jurkat cell RNA spiked in.

This clonotype was observed many times. This rearrangement joins TRBV19 to TRBJ2-1; possibly TRBD1 or TRBD2 for D (6 bases each). V lost 4 bases, J lost 6 bases, and 19 bases lay in between. The CDR3 loop spans 16 amino acids. The V gene's germline CDR1 is LNHDA and CDR2 SQIVND (reference sequence). CDR3 nucleotides: TGTGCCAGTAGTAGTCCACTGGGGGGCGCGGGCAATGAGCAGTTCTTC. Amino acids: CASSSPLGGAGNEQFF.

By share of the sample, this clonotype is medium-sized. The chain combines TRBV7-2 with TRBJ2-3; D unclear. With 5 bases removed from V and 4 bases from J, the gap between germline ends came to 7 bases. Germline CDR1 is SGHTA and CDR2 is FQGNSA. The CDR3 has 12 residues. CDR3 residues: CASSRPSDTQYF. CDR3 sequence (DNA): TGTGCCAGCAGCCGTCCCTCAGATACGCAGTATTTT.

J is TRBJ2-6 and V is TRBV5-6; D is undetermined. Trimming pared 3 bases from V and 4 bases from J, leaving 8 bases between. From germline, CDR1 is SGHDT and CDR2 YYEEEE. The CDR3 sequence is 14 residues long. CDR3 sequence reads: CASSSTSGANVLTF. The CDR3 DNA reads TGTGCCAGCAGCTCCACATCCGGGGCCAACGTCCTGACTTTC.

As regards this clonotype: Since a much larger clone is just one base distant, this may be a read error. The rearrangement joins TRBV7-9 to TRBJ2-1, with D uncertain. CDR1 SEHNR and CDR2 FQNEAQ come from the germline V gene (reference sequence). The CDR3 has 13 amino acids. CDR3 sequence: CASSSSSYNERFF. CDR3 coding DNA: TGTGCCAGCAGCTCAAGCTCCTACAATGAGCGGTTCTTC.

With regard to this clonotype: This may stem from a read error, because a much larger clone lies one nucleotide away. This chain links TRBV6-2 or TRBV6-3 with TRBJ2-4; D not certain. Germline assignment: CDR1 MNHEY and CDR2 SVGEGT. CDR3 size: 14 residues. CDR3 nucleotide sequence: TGTGCCAGCAGTTCCCTCACGGCCGCAAACATTCGGTACTTC. Amino acids: CASSSLTAANIRYF.

V gene TRBV7-9 combines with J gene TRBJ2-1; D uncertain. Germline-derived CDR1 and CDR2 are SEHNR and FQNEAQ (reference sequence). V lost 1 base and J lost 7, with 5 bases in between. The CDR3 is 12 amino acids. CDR3 DNA sequence: TGTGCCAGCAGCTTAGGGTTAAATGAGCAGTTCTTC. Encoded protein: CASSLGLNEQFF.

This clonotype was seen repeatedly, ten times or more. This chain connects TRBV11-2 to TRBJ2-7; 9 bases map to TRBD2. V was clipped by 1 base and J by 12 bases; unmatched bases: 7. Germline V gives CDR1 SGHAT, CDR2 FQNNGV. The CDR3 sequence is 13 residues long. CDR3 sequence (DNA): TGTGCCAGCAGCTTAGTTAGCGGGGGAGTCTCGTACTTC. Its protein product is CASSLVSGGVSYF.

As for this clonotype: This sequence may be a read error, since a much larger clone differs from it by one base. V usage is TRBV19 and J usage is TRBJ2-7; TRBD1 matches at 10 bases. The J segment lost 5 bases and the V segment lost 10 bases, leaving 5 bases of the junction unmatched. This CDR3 comprises 12 residues. The germline V gene encodes CDR1 LNHDA and CDR2 SQIVND (reference sequence). CDR3 sequence reads: CATGTGADEQYF. Written as DNA, the CDR3 is TGTGCCACCGGGACAGGGGCCGACGAGCAGTACTTC.

This clonotype was detected many times. This rearrangement joins TRBV2 to TRBJ2-5, with 12 bases aligning to TRBD2. CDR3 length: 16 residues. Per the germline V gene, CDR1 is SNHLY and CDR2 is FYNNEI. Losses at the gene ends were 6 bases for V and 4 bases for J; bases not matched to a gene: 9. The CDR3 loop reads CASRRASGGAPETQYF. The CDR3 DNA sequence: TGTGCCAGCAGACGAGCTAGCGGGGGGGCCCCAGAGACCCAGTACTTC.

This clonotype was recorded a few times. The V gene is TRBV20-1, the J gene TRBJ2-5, with 13 nucleotides matching TRBD2. The germline gives CDR1 DFQATT, CDR2 SNEGSKA (reference sequence). The length of the CDR3 is 15 residues. V gave up 4 bases and J gave up 1 base; unmatched junction bases: 3. As DNA, the CDR3 is TGCAGTGCTACCGGACTAGCGGGAGTCCAAGAGACCCAGTACTTC. It is translated as CSATGLAGVQETQYF.

This clonotype was seen at least ten times. This chain uses TRBV7-2 with TRBJ1-5, with a possible D match to TRBD1 (6 bases). This CDR3 has 15 amino acids. V dropped 2 bases and J dropped 4 bases, with 12 bases sitting between them. CDR1 SGHTA and CDR2 FQGNSA come from the germline V gene. The CDR3 loop reads CASSLIGGPNQPQHF. CDR3 coding DNA: TGTGCCAGCAGCTTAATAGGGGGGCCGAATCAGCCCCAGCATTTT.

At least ten counts were recorded for this clonotype. This rearrangement joins TRBV11-3 to TRBJ2-7; D unresolved. The V end was cut by 2 bases, the J end by 5 bases, with 7 bases between. The germline CDR1 and CDR2 sequences are SGHNT and YENEEA. The CDR3 has 12 amino acids. CDR3 sequence: CASSLRNDEQYF. DNA of the CDR3: TGTGCCAGCAGCTTACGGAATGACGAGCAGTACTTC.

As to this clonotype: A single base separates this from a much larger clone, so it may be a read error. DNA for the CDR3: TGTGCCAACAGTTCCCAGGGGATTTCTGAAAAACTGTTTTTT. Protein product: CANSSQGISEKLFF. This rearrangement joins TRBV27 to TRBJ1-4, with D maybe TRBD1 (6 bases). CDR3 length: 14 amino acids. Per the germline V gene, CDR1 is MNHEY and CDR2 is SMNVEV (reference sequence).

This clonotype was counted many times. V gene TRBV5-6 combines with J gene TRBJ2-3, with D perhaps matching TRBD1 (5 bases). V was cut by 4 bases and J by 0 bases, with 9 bases left in between. CDR1 and CDR2 (germline): SGHDT, YYEEEE. The CDR3 runs to 14 residues. The CDR3, as DNA: TGTGCCAGCAGCGACAGCTCTAGCACAGATACGCAGTATTTT. Amino acids: CASSDSSSTDTQYF.

J is TRBJ2-5 and V is TRBV20-1, with D perhaps TRBD1 (8 bases). Germline CDR1 is DFQATT and CDR2 is SNEGSKA (reference sequence). The V end was cut by 5 bases, the J end by 1 base, with 26 bases between. The CDR3 is 18 residues long. For the CDR3, the DNA is TGCAGTGCTGGCCCGACAGGGGCGGACTGGGGGGGCCAAGAGACCCAGTACTTC. It is translated as CSAGPTGADWGGQETQYF.

As regards this clonotype: Just one base apart from a much larger clone, this may be a read error. Because the CDR3 is missing its conserved closing phenylalanine or tryptophan, this is likely a read error. The V gene is TRBV7-9, the J gene TRBJ2-3; TRBD1 matches at 9 bases. Germline V gene data show CDR1 as SEHNR and CDR2 as FQNEAQ (reference sequence). The CDR3 is 14 amino acids. J lost 2 bases, V lost 8 bases, and 5 bases had no gene match. CDR3 sequence: CASGGDRVTDTQYL. Written as DNA, the CDR3 is TGTGCCAGCGGGGGGGACAGGGTCACAGATACGCAGTATCTT.

This clonotype has a count of ten or more. J is TRBJ1-4 and V is TRBV4-3; D remains ambiguous. Trimming left V 0 bases short and J 7 bases short, with 12 bases between. The CDR3 is 15 amino acids. In germline, CDR1 is LGHNA, CDR2 YSLEER. As DNA, the CDR3 is TGCGCCAGCAGCCAAGATCTTGGATCTGGTGAAAAACTGTTTTTT. Amino acid sequence: CASSQDLGSGEKLFF.

Many counts were recorded for this clonotype. The chain combines TRBV5-6 with TRBJ2-5, with no clear D. Germline V gene sequence: CDR1 SGHDT, CDR2 YYEEEE. V lost 4 bases and J 7 bases, leaving 11 bases between the germline ends. The CDR3 extends over 12 amino acids. The DNA for the CDR3 is TGTGCCAGCAGCCCACCATCGGGGACCCAGTACTTC. It yields the protein CASSPPSGTQYF.

This clonotype was seen ten or more times. The gene calls are TRBV7-9 and TRBJ1-1, with unresolved D. The germline gives CDR1 SEHNR, CDR2 FQNEAQ (reference sequence). V shed 8 bases and J shed 6 bases, with 16 bases lying between them. The CDR3 loop spans 13 amino acids. The CDR3 bases are TGTGCCAGCGGGCCGGGGAGATCCCCTGAAGCTTTCTTT. Encoded protein: CASGPGRSPEAFF.

By frequency in the sample, this clonotype is medium-sized. V and J are TRBV25-1 and TRBJ2-7; 7 positions agree with TRBD1. CDR1 is MGHDK and CDR2 is SYGVNS in the germline V gene. V gave up 2 bases and J gave up 1 base; unmatched junction bases: 2. The length of the CDR3 is 14 residues. The CDR3 nucleotides are TGTGCCAGCAGTGAACCGGGACAGTCCTACGAGCAGTACTTC. The encoded protein is CASSEPGQSYEQYF.

This clonotype was observed many times. The chain recombines TRBV4-3 with TRBJ2-3; tentatively, D is TRBD1 (5 bases). Trimming pared 0 bases from V and 7 bases from J, leaving 14 bases between. The CDR3 is made up of 15 amino acids. CDR1 and CDR2 from the germline V gene are LGHNA and YSLEER. The CDR3 DNA reads as TGCGCCAGCAGCCAAGATATGACAGCGAGGTATACGCAGTATTTT. Protein sequence: CASSQDMTARYTQYF.

This clonotype was recorded many times. This sequence joins TRBV12-3 or TRBV12-4 and TRBJ1-1, with D possibly TRBD1 on 5 matching bases. The germline V and J ends were trimmed by 5 bases and 5 bases, with 21 bases remaining between them. This CDR3 is 16 amino acids long. CDR3 region: CASSNPGTGPKTEAFF. The CDR3 DNA sequence: TGTGCCAGCAGTAACCCCGGAACAGGACCCAAAACTGAAGCTTTCTTT.